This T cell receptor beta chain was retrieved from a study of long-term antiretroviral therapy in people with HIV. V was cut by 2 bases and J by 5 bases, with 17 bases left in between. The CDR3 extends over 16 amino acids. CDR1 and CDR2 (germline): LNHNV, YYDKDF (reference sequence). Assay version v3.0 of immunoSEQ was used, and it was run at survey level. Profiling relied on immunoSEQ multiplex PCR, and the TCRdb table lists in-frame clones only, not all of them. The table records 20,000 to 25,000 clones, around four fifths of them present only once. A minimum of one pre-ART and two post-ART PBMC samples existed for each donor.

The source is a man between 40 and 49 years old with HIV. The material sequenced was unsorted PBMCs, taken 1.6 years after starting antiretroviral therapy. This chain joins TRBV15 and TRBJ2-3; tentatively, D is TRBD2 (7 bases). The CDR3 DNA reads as TGTGCCACCAGCAGACCTGGGGGGGGGCTTGTAGATACGCAGTATTTT. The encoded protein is CATSRPGGGLVDTQYF. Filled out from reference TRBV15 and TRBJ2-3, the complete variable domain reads DAMVIQNPRYQVTQFGKPVTLSCSQTLNHNVMYWYQQKSSQAPKLLFHYYDKDFNNEADTPDNFQSRRPNTSFCFLDIRSPGLGDTAMYLCATSRPGGGLVDTQYFGPGTRLTVL.